The present entry profiles one T cell receptor beta chain with its context. Its specificity is not known. The record originates from a study of T cells in localized non-small cell lung cancer. Findings of the study overall: Adjacent lung held a median roughly 50 of the top 100 tumor clones. Tumor trailed uninvolved adjacent lung in T cell clonality, which peaked there.

CDR1 is SNHLY and CDR2 is FYNNEI in the germline V gene. V gave up 6 bases and J gave up 5 bases; unmatched junction bases: 10. The CDR3 sequence is 15 residues long. Method: immunoSEQ multiplex PCR; TCRdb's copy keeps in-frame clones and lacks some. The sample lists under 45,000 clones, 65% to 90% occurring once. The chain is built from TRBV2 and TRBJ2-5; TRBD1 matches at 9 bases. This clonotype originated in a man aged 40 to 75 with stage II lung adenocarcinoma. This sample comprised PBMCs, obtained before any cancer treatment. The CDR3 reads CASRNRDRDSETQYF. The CDR3 nucleotides read TGTGCCAGCAGAAACCGGGACAGGGATTCGGAGACCCAGTACTTC.